This TCR beta chain was sequenced in a study of a mutant IDH1 vaccine in newly diagnosed glioma. TCRdb keeps only in-frame clones here, not all; method: immunoSEQ multiplex PCR. This table has around 60,000 clones, around 90% appearing once. Time point meaning: baseline, week 1 (first vaccination visit). The sample's treatment: pre-vaccination baseline after standard-of-care therapy. Germline V gene data show CDR1 as MGHRA and CDR2 as YSYEKL. V was trimmed by 4 bases and J by 4 bases, leaving 14 bases between them. There are 16 residues in the CDR3. V usage is TRBV4-1 and J usage is TRBJ2-6; no firm D call. The clonotype was recovered from a man between 45 and 60 years old with glioma. Source: PBMCs, taken from a glioma patient treated with radiotherapy, temozolomide or both. DNA of the CDR3: TGCGCCAGCAGCCCCCCTCGCGGATCCGGGGCCAACGTCCTGACTTTC. Protein: CASSPPRGSGANVLTF.